These 2 T cell receptor beta chains came from one sample sequenced in a study of T cell responses to AZD1222 COVID-19 vaccine. Clones were read by immunoSEQ multiplex PCR, and TCRdb kept only the in-frame ones, dropping some. The sample has about 120,000 clones; 88% are singletons. The source material was peripheral blood, sampled on day 0 of AZD1222 vaccination. These receptors originate from an adult in good health.

The chain carries TRBV19 and TRBJ1-2, with D perhaps TRBD1 (6 bases). The V end lost 6 bases, the J end lost 4 bases, and 15 bases lay between the germline ends. This CDR3 is 14 amino acids long. CDR1 LNHDA and CDR2 SQIVND come from the germline V gene (reference sequence). The CDR3 protein is CASRAGGFSYGYTF. The DNA for the CDR3 is TGTGCCAGTAGAGCTGGGGGCTTTAGCTATGGCTACACCTTC.

The CDR3 spells CASSLVPSSGNTIYF. The CDR3 nucleotides read TGTGCCAGCAGCTTGGTTCCCAGCTCTGGAAACACCATATATTTT. V gene TRBV5-5 combines with J gene TRBJ1-3; the D is unclear. V gave up 0 bases and J gave up 0 bases, with 7 bases separating them. CDR3 length: 15 residues. The germline CDR1 and CDR2 sequences are SGHKS and YYEKEE (reference sequence).